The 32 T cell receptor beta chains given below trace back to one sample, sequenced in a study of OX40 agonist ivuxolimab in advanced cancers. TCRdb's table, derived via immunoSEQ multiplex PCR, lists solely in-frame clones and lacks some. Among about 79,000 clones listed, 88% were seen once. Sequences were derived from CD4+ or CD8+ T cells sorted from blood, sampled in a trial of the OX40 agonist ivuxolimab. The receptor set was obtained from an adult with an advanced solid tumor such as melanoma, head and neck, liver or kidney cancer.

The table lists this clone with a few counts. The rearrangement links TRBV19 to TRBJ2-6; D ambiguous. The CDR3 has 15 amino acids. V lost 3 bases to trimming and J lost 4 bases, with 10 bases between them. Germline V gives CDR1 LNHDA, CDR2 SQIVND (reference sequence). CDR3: CASSIGRTGANVLTF. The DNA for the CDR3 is TGTGCCAGTAGTATTGGGCGTACAGGGGCCAACGTCCTGACTTTC.

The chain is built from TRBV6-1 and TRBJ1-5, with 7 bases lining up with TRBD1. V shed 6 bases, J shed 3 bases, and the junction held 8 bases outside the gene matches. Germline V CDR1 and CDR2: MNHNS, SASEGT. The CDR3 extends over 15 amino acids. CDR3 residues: CASRSRQGPNQPQHF. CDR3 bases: TGTGCCAGCAGGAGCAGACAGGGTCCCAATCAGCCCCAGCATTTT.

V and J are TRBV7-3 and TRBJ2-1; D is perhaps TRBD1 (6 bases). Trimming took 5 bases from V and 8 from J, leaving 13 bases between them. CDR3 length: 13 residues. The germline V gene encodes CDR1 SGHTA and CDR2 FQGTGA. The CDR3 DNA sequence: TGTGCCAGCAGCGAACAGGGTAGGGATGAGCAGTTCTTC. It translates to CASSEQGRDEQFF.

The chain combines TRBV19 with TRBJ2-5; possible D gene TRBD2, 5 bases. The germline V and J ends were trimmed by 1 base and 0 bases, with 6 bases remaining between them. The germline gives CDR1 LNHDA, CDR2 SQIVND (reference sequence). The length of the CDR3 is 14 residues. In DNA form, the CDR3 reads TGTGCCAGTAGTATAGGAGGGAACCAAGAGACCCAGTACTTC. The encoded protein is CASSIGGNQETQYF.

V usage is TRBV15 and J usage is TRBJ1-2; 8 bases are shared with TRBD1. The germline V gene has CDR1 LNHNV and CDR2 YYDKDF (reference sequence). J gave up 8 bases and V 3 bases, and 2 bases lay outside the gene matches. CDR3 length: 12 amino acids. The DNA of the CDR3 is TGTGCCACCAGCAGGGACAGGGTCGGCTACACCTTC. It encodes CATSRDRVGYTF.

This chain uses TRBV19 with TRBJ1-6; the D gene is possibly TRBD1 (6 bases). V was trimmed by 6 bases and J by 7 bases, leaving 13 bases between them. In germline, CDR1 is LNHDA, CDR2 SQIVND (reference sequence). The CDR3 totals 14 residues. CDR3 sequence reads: CASSATGFNSPLHF. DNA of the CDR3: TGTGCCAGTAGCGCCACAGGGTTCAATTCACCCCTCCACTTT.

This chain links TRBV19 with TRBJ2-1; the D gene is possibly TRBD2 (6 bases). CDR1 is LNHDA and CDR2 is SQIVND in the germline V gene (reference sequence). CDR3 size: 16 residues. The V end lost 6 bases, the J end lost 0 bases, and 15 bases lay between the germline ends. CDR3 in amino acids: CASRAPGGPSYNEQFF. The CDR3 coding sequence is TGTGCCAGTAGGGCCCCCGGAGGGCCCTCCTACAATGAGCAGTTCTTC.

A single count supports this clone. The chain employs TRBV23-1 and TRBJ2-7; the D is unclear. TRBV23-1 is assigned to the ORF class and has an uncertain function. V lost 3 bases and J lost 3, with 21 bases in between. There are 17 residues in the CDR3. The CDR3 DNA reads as TGCGCCAGCAGTCAGTCCCCTACTCCCCCCGAGCGCTACGAGCAGTACTTC. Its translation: CASSQSPTPPERYEQYF.

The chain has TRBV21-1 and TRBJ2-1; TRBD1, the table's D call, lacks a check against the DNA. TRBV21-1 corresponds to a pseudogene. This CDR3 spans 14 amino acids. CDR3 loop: CASGRDSSYNEQFF. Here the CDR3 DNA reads TGTGCCAGCGGCCGGGACAGCTCCTACAATGAGCAGTTCTTC.

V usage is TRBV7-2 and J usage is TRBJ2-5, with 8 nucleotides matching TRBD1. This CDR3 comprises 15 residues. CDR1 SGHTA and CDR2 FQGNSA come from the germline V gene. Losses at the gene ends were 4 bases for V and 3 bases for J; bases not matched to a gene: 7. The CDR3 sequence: CASSSPDRGKETQYF. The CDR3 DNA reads TGTGCCAGCAGCTCGCCTGACAGGGGTAAAGAGACCCAGTACTTC. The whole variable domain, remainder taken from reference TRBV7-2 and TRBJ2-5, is GAGVSQSPSNKVTEKGKDVELRCDPISGHTALYWYRQSLGQGLEFLIYFQGNSAPDKSGLPSDRFSAERTGGSVSTLTIQRTQQEDSAVYLCASSSPDRGKETQYFGPGTRLLVL.

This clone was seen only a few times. The CDR3 region is CARDRGGKTDTQYF. The CDR3, as DNA: TGTGCCAGGGACAGAGGGGGTAAAACAGATACGCAGTATTTT. The genes are TRBV28 and TRBJ2-3; weak D call: TRBD1 (6 bases). The germline gives CDR1 MDHEN, CDR2 SYDVKM. This CDR3 has 14 residues. Deletions cut 9 bases from V and 3 bases from J, with 16 bases between.

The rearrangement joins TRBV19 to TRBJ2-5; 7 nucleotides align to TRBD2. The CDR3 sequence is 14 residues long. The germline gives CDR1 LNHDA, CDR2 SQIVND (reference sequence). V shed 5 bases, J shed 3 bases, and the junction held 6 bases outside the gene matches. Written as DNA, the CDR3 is TGTGCCAGTAGTGGGGCAGGGACTAAAGAGACCCAGTACTTC. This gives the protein CASSGAGTKETQYF.

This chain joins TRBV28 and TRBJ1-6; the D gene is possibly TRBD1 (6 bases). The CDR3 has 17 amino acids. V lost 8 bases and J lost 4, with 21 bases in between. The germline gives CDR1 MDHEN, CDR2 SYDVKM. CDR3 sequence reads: CASGSLRGRTYNSPLHF. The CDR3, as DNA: TGTGCCAGCGGATCCCTGAGGGGGAGGACTTATAATTCACCCCTCCACTTT.

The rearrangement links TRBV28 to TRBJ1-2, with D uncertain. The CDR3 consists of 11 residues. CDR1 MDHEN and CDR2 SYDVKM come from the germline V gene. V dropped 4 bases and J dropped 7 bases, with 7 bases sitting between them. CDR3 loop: CASSWVRGYTF. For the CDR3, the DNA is TGTGCCAGCAGTTGGGTTCGTGGCTACACCTTC.

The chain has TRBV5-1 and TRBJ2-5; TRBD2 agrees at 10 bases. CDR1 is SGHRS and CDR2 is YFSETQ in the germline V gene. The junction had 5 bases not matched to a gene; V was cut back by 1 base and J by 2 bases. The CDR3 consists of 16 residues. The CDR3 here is CASSLSSGGGQETQYF. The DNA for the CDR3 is TGCGCCAGCAGCTTGTCTAGCGGGGGTGGTCAAGAGACCCAGTACTTC.

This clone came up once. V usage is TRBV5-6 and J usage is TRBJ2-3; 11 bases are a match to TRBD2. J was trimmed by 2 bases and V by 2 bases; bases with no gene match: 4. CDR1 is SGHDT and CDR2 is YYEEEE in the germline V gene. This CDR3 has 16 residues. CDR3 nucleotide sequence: TGTGCCAGCAGCTTAAGGACTAGCGGGCTCACAGATACGCAGTATTTT. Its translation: CASSLRTSGLTDTQYF.

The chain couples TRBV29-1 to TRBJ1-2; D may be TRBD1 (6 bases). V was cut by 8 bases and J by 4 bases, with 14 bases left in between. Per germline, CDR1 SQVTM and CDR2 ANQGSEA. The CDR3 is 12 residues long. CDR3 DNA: TGCAGCTACGGGGGGCTCAGCTATGGCTACACCTTC. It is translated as CSYGGLSYGYTF.

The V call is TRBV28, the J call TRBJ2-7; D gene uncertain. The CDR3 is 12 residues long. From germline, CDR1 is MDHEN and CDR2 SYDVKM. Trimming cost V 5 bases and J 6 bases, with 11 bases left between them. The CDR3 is CASSRAGSEQYF. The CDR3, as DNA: TGTGCCAGCAGTCGGGCCGGGTCCGAGCAGTACTTC.

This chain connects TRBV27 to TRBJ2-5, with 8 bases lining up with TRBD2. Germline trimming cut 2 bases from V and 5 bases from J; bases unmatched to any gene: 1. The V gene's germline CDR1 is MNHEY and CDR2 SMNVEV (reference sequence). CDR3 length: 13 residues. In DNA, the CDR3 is TGTGCCAGCAGTTTAGCGGGAGGTGAGACCCAGTACTTC. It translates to CASSLAGGETQYF.

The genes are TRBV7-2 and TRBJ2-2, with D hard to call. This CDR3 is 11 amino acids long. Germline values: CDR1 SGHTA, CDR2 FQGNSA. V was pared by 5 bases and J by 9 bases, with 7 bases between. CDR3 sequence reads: CASSPYRELFF. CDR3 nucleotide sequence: TGTGCCAGCAGCCCCTATAGGGAGCTGTTTTTT.

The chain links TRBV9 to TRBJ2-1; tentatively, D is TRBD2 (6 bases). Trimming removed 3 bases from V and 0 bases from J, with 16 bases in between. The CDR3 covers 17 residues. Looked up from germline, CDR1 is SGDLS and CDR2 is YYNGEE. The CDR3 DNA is TGTGCCAGCAGCGGAACAGCGGGCCTCAGCTCCTACAATGAGCAGTTCTTC. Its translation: CASSGTAGLSSYNEQFF.

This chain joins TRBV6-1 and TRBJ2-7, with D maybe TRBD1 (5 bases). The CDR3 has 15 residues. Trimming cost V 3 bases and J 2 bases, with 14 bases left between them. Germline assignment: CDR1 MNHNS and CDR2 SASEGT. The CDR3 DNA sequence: TGTGCCAGCAGTGACGGACACCCTCGAACCTACGAGCAGTACTTC. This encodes CASSDGHPRTYEQYF.

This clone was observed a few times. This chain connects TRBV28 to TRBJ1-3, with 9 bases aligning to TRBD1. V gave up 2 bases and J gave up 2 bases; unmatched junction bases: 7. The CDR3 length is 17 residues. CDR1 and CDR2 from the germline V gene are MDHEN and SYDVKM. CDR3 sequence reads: CASSLRRRTGAGNTIYF. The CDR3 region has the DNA TGTGCCAGCAGTTTAAGGCGCCGGACAGGGGCTGGAAACACCATATATTTT.

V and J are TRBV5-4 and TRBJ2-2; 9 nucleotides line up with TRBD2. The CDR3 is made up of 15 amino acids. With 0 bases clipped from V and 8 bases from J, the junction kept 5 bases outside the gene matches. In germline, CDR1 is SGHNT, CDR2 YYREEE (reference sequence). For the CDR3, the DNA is TGTGCCAGCAGCTTGGGTCTAGCGGGATCTGGGGAGCTGTTTTTT. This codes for CASSLGLAGSGELFF.

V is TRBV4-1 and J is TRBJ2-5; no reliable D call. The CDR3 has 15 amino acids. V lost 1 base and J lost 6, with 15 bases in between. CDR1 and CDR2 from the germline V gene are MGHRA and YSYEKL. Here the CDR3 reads CASSQGLGDWQTQYF. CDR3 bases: TGCGCCAGCAGCCAAGGTCTTGGGGATTGGCAGACCCAGTACTTC.

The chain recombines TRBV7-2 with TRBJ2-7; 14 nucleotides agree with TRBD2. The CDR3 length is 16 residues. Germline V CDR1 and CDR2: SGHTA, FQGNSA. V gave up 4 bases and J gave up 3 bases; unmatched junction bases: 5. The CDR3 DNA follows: TGTGCCAGCAGCTCTCCGGGACTAGCGGGGGACTACGAGCAGTACTTC. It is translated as CASSSPGLAGDYEQYF.

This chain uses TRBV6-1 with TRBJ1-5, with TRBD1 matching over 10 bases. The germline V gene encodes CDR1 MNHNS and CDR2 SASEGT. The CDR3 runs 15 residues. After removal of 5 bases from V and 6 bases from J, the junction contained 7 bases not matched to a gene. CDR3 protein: CASSFRQGAIQPQHF. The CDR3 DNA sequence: TGTGCCAGCAGTTTCCGACAGGGGGCAATTCAGCCCCAGCATTTT.

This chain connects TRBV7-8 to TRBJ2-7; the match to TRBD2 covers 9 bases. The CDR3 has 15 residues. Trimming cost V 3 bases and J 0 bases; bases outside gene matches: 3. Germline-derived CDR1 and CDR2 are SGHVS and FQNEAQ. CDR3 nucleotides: TGTGCCAGCAGCTTGAGGACTAGCGCCTCCTACGAGCAGTACTTC. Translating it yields CASSLRTSASYEQYF.

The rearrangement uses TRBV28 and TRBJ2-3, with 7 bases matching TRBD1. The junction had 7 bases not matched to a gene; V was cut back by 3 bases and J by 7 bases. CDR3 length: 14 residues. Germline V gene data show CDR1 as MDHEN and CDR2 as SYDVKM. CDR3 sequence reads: CASSLIDRDNTQYF. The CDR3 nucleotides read TGTGCCAGCAGTTTGATAGACAGGGACAATACGCAGTATTTT. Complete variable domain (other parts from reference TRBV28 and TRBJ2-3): DVKVTQSSRYLVKRTGEKVFLECVQDMDHENMFWYRQDPGLGLRLIYFSYDVKMKEKGDIPEGYSVSREKKERFSLILESASTNQTSMYLCASSLIDRDNTQYFGPGTRLTVL.

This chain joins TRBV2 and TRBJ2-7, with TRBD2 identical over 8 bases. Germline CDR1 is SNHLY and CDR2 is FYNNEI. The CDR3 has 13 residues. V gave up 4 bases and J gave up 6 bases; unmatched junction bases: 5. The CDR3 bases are TGTGCCAGCAGTGCTCGACTAGCGTCCGAGCAGTACTTC. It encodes CASSARLASEQYF.

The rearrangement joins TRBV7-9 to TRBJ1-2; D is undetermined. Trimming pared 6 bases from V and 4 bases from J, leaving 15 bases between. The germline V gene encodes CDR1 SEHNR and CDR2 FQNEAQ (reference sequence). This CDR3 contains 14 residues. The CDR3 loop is CASSLSGSLYGYTF. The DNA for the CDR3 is TGTGCCAGCAGTTTATCCGGGTCGCTCTATGGCTACACCTTC.

This CDR3 is CASSYGGNGYTGELFF. CDR3 nucleotide sequence: TGTGCCAGCAGTTATGGCGGGAATGGGTACACCGGGGAGCTGTTTTTT. V and J are TRBV6-6 and TRBJ2-2; a weak D match, TRBD2 (6 bases). This CDR3 is built from 16 residues. Germline CDR1 reads MNHNY; CDR2 reads SVGAGI (reference sequence). Trimming took off 3 bases at V and 3 bases at J, with 14 bases between the two ends.